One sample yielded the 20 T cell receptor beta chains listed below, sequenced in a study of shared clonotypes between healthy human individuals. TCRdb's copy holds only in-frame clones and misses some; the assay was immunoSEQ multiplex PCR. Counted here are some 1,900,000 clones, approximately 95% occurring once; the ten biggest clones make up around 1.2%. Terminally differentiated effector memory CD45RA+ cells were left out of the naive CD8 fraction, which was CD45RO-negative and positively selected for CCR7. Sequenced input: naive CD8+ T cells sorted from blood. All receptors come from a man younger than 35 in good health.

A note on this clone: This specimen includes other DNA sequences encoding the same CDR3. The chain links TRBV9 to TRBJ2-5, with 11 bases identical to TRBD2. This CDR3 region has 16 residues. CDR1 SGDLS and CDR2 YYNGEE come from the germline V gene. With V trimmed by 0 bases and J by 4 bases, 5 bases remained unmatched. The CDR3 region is CASSVEGLAGGETQYF. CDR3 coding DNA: TGTGCCAGCAGCGTAGAAGGGCTAGCGGGAGGAGAGACCCAGTACTTC.

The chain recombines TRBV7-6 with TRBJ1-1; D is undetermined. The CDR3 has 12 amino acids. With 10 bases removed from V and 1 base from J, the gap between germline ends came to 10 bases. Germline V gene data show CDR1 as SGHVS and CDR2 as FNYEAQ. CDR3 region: CATGQPNTEAFF. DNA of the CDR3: TGTGCCACCGGGCAGCCGAACACTGAAGCTTTCTTT. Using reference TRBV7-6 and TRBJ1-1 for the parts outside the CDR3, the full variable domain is GAGVSQSPRYKVTKRGQDVALRCDPISGHVSLYWYRQALGQGPEFLTYFNYEAQQDKSGLPNDRFSAERPEGSISTLTIQRTEQRDSAMYRCATGQPNTEAFFGQGTRLTVV.

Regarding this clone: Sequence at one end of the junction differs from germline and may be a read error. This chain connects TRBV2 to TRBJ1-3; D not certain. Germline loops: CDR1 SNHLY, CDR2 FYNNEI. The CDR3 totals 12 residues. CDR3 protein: CASSEVGRPPYF. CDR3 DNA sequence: TGTGCCAGCAGTGAAGTCGGCAGGCCGCCCTACTTT.

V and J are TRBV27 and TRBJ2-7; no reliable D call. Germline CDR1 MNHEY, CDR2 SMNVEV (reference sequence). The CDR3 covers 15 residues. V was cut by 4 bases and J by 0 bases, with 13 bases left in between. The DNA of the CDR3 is TGTGCCAGCAGTTCCACGTGGGGTAGCTCCTACGAGCAGTACTTC. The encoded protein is CASSSTWGSSYEQYF.

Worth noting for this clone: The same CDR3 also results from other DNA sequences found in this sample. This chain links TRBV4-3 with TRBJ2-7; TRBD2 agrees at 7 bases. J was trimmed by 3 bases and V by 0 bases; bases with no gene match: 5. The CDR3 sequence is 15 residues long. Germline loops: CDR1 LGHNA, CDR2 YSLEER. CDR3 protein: CASSQDAGVVYEQYF. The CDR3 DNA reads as TGCGCCAGCAGCCAAGATGCGGGAGTAGTCTACGAGCAGTACTTC.

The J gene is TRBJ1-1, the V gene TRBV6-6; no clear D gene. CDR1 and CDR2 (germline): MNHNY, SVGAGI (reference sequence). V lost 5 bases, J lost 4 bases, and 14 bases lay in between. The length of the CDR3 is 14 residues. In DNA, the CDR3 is TGTGCCAGCAGTCCCTTAAATAGCGGCACTGAAGCTTTCTTT. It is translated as CASSPLNSGTEAFF.

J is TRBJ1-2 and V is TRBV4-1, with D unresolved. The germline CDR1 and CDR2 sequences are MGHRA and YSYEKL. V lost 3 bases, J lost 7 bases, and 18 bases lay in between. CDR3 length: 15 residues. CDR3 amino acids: CASSHIAGEDGGYTF. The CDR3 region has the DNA TGCGCCAGCAGCCATATAGCCGGGGAAGATGGTGGCTACACCTTC.

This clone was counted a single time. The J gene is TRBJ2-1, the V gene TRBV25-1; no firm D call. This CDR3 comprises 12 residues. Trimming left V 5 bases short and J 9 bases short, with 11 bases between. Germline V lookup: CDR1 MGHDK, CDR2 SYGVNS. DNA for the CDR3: TGTGCCAGCAGTCCCTCCTTCGGTGAGCAGTTCTTC. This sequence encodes CASSPSFGEQFF. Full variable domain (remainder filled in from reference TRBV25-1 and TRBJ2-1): EADIYQTPRYLVIGTGKKITLECSQTMGHDKMYWYQQDPGMELHLIHYSYGVNSTEKGDLSSESTVSRIRTEHFPLTLESARPSHTSQYLCASSPSFGEQFFGPGTRLTVL.

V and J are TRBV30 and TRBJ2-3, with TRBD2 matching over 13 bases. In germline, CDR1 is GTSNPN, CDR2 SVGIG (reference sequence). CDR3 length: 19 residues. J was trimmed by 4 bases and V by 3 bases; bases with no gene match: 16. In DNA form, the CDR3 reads TGTGCCTGGAGGGATGAATCAGGGACTAGCGGGGTCGGGCCAGATACGCAGTATTTT. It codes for CAWRDESGTSGVGPDTQYF.

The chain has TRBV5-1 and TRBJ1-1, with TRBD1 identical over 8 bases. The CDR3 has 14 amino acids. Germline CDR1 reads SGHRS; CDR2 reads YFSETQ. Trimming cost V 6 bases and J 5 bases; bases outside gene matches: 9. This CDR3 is CASIPTGGGTEAFF. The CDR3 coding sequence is TGCGCCAGCATCCCCACAGGGGGTGGAACTGAAGCTTTCTTT.

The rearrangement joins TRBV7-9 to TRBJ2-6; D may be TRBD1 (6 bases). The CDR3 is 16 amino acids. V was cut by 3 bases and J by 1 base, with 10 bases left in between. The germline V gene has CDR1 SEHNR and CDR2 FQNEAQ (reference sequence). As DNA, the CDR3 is TGTGCCAGCAGCTTCAGACAGGAGTCTGGGGCCAACGTCCTGACTTTC. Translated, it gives CASSFRQESGANVLTF.

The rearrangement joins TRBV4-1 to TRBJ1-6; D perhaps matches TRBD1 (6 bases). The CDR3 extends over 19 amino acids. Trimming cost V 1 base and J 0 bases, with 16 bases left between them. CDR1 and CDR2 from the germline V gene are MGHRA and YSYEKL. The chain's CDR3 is CASSQVGGAEISYNSPLHF. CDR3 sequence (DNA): TGCGCCAGCAGCCAAGTGGGGGGGGCTGAGATCTCCTATAATTCACCCCTCCACTTT.

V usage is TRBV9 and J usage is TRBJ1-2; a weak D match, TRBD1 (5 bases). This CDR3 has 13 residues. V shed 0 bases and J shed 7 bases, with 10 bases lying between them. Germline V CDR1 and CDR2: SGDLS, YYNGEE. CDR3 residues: CASSVEGVGGYTF. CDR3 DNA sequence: TGTGCCAGCAGCGTAGAAGGGGTTGGTGGCTACACCTTC.

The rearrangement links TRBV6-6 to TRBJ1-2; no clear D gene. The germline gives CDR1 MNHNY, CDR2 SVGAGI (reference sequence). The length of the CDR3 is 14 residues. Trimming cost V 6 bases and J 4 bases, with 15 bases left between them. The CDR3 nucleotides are TGTGCCAGCAGGGCGGAGGGTGGGGTCTATGGCTACACCTTC. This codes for CASRAEGGVYGYTF.

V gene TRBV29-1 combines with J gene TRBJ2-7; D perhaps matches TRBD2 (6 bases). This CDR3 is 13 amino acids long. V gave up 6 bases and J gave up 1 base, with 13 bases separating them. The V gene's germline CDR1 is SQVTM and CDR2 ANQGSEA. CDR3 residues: CSVLGGTSYEQYF. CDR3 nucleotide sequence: TGCAGCGTCCTCGGAGGGACGTCCTACGAGCAGTACTTC.

CDR3 sequence (DNA): TGTGCCAGCAGCTTCGGGACAGGGGGTGAAGCTTTCTTT. This translates into CASSFGTGGEAFF. The V call is TRBV7-9, the J call TRBJ1-1; 11 bases agree with TRBD1. V was clipped by 3 bases and J by 7 bases; unmatched bases: 1. There are 13 residues in the CDR3. Germline V gives CDR1 SEHNR, CDR2 FQNEAQ (reference sequence). Looking up the rest from reference TRBV7-9 and TRBJ1-1 gives the full variable domain: DTGVSQNPRHKITKRGQNVTFRCDPISEHNRLYWYRQTLGQGPEFLTYFQNEAQLEKSRLLSDRFSAERPKGSFSTLEIQRTEQGDSAMYLCASSFGTGGEAFFGQGTRLTVV.

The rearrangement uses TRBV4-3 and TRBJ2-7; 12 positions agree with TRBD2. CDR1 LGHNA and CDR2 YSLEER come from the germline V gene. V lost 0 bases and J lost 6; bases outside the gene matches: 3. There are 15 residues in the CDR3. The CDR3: CASSQEVLAGGEQYF. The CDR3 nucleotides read TGCGCCAGCAGCCAAGAGGTACTAGCGGGGGGCGAGCAGTACTTC.

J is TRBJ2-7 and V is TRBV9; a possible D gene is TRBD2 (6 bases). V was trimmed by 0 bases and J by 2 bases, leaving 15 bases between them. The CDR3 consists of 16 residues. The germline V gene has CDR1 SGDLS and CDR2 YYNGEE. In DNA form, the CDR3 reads TGTGCCAGCAGCGTAGATGCGGGATTTCCACCCTACGAGCAGTACTTC. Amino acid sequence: CASSVDAGFPPYEQYF.

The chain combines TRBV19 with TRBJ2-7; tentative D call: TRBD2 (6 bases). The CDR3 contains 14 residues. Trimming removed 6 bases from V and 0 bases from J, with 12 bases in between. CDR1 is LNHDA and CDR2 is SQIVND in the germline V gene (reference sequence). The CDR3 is CASRRDWSSYEQYF. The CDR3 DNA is TGTGCCAGTAGGAGGGACTGGAGCTCCTACGAGCAGTACTTC. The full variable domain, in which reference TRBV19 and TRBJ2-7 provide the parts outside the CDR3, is DGGITQSPKYLFRKEGQNVTLSCEQNLNHDAMYWYRQDPGQGLRLIYYSQIVNDFQKGDIAEGYSVSREKKESFPLTVTSAQKNPTAFYLCASRRDWSSYEQYFGPGTRLTVT.

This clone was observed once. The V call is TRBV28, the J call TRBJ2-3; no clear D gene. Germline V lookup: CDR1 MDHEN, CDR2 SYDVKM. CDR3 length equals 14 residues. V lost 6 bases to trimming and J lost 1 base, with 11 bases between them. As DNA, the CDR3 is TGTGCCAGCAGAAATCCGGCGGGCACAGATACGCAGTATTTT. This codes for CASRNPAGTDTQYF. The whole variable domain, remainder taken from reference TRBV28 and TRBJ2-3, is DVKVTQSSRYLVKRTGEKVFLECVQDMDHENMFWYRQDPGLGLRLIYFSYDVKMKEKGDIPEGYSVSREKKERFSLILESASTNQTSMYLCASRNPAGTDTQYFGPGTRLTVL.